Listed here are 30 T cell receptor beta chains from one sample, sequenced in a study of memory CD4+ T cells and cytomegalovirus serostatus. The protocol was immunoSEQ multiplex PCR, while the TCRdb copy is restricted to in-frame clones and leaves out a portion. The sample has 58,000 or so clones; about 68% are singletons. The sort gate was single viable CD3+CD4+CD8-CD45RO+ cells for memory CD4+ T cells. Sequencing was done on a sample of memory CD4+ T cells from blood. Receptors originate from an adult in good health and CMV-seropositive.

The rearrangement links TRBV5-1 to TRBJ1-3; D gene uncertain. Germline CDR1 reads SGHRS; CDR2 reads YFSETQ. The V end was cut by 0 bases, the J end by 2 bases, with 6 bases between. This CDR3 has 14 amino acids. CDR3 sequence: CASSLALPGNTIYF. The CDR3 DNA follows: TGCGCCAGCAGCTTGGCCCTGCCTGGAAACACCATATATTTT.

The V call is TRBV30, the J call TRBJ2-2; 8 bases match TRBD1. The germline V gene has CDR1 GTSNPN and CDR2 SVGIG (reference sequence). The CDR3 consists of 15 residues. Trimming removed 3 bases from V and 4 bases from J; junction bases left unmatched: 7. As DNA, the CDR3 is TGTGCCTGGAGGCTGGGGGACAGGTCCACCGGGGAGCTGTTTTTT. Translation gives CAWRLGDRSTGELFF.

This chain connects TRBV7-2 to TRBJ2-7; 11 bases map to TRBD2. V was pared by 5 bases and J by 3 bases, with 6 bases of the junction left unmatched. The CDR3 runs to 15 residues. Germline V lookup: CDR1 SGHTA, CDR2 FQGNSA. The CDR3 here is CASSRGGTSGYEQYF. The CDR3 DNA reads TGTGCCAGCAGCCGTGGAGGGACTAGCGGCTACGAGCAGTACTTC.

J is TRBJ2-3 and V is TRBV5-4; D possibly corresponds to TRBD2 (6 bases). Per germline, CDR1 SGHNT and CDR2 YYREEE (reference sequence). The length of the CDR3 is 14 residues. V lost 6 bases to trimming and J lost 0 bases, with 11 bases between them. CDR3 DNA: TGTGCCAGCACCCCGGGACTTAGCACAGATACGCAGTATTTT. It codes for CASTPGLSTDTQYF.

The chain is built from TRBV2 and TRBJ1-2; weak D call: TRBD1 (5 bases). With 5 bases removed from V and 9 bases from J, the gap between germline ends came to 19 bases. CDR3 length: 14 amino acids. The germline CDR1 and CDR2 sequences are SNHLY and FYNNEI. CDR3 in amino acids: CASSLSGTASRYTF. The DNA for the CDR3 is TGTGCCAGCAGTCTTTCCGGGACGGCCTCTCGCTACACCTTC.

The V call is TRBV10-3, the J call TRBJ2-1, with 12 nucleotides matching TRBD1. Germline V lookup: CDR1 ENHRY, CDR2 SYGVKD. With 10 bases clipped from V and 6 bases from J, the junction kept 4 bases outside the gene matches. This CDR3 contains 13 residues. CDR3 nucleotides: TGTGCCACCCGGGGACAGGGGGCCAATGAGCAGTTCTTC. It encodes CATRGQGANEQFF.

The CDR3 nucleotides are TGTGCCAGCAGTATGGCGGATAACTATGGCTACACCTTC. Residues: CASSMADNYGYTF. The rearrangement joins TRBV6-1 to TRBJ1-2; the D is unclear. Trimming removed 5 bases from V and 1 base from J, with 8 bases in between. Germline V gene sequence: CDR1 MNHNS, CDR2 SASEGT. There are 13 residues in the CDR3.

The rearrangement joins TRBV4-1 to TRBJ2-7; D is undetermined. The ends were cut back, 5 bases at V and 2 bases at J, with 25 bases in the middle. The CDR3 is 18 residues long. The germline CDR1 and CDR2 sequences are MGHRA and YSYEKL. The CDR3 DNA reads as TGCGCCAGCAGCTCACTCCCTTCGGGTTTCTCGGCTACCTACGAGCAGTACTTC. Translating it yields CASSSLPSGFSATYEQYF.

The V and J genes are TRBV11-2 and TRBJ2-1, with 8 bases that match TRBD2. This CDR3 is built from 15 residues. V dropped 4 bases and J dropped 3; count of bases not matched to a gene: 5. Germline CDR1 SGHAT, CDR2 FQNNGV. The CDR3 DNA follows: TGTGCCAGCAGCTCTCTAGCGGGTCTCTACAATGAGCAGTTCTTC. This translates into CASSSLAGLYNEQFF. Full variable domain (remainder filled in from reference TRBV11-2 and TRBJ2-1): EAGVAQSPRYKIIEKRQSVAFWCNPISGHATLYWYQQILGQGPKLLIQFQNNGVVDDSQLPKDRFSAERLKGVDSTLKIQPAKLEDSAVYLCASSSLAGLYNEQFFGPGTRLTVL.

This clone was seen a few times. The chain has TRBV2 and TRBJ1-5; possible D gene TRBD1, 6 bases. CDR1 and CDR2 (germline): SNHLY, FYNNEI. Deletions cut 7 bases from V and 6 bases from J, with 13 bases between. This CDR3 has 13 residues. In DNA, the CDR3 is TGTGCCAGCACTGGGGGGCTGGGTCAGCCCCAGCATTTT. It is translated as CASTGGLGQPQHF.

This chain connects TRBV4-1 to TRBJ2-1; no clear D. This CDR3 has 15 residues. In germline, CDR1 is MGHRA, CDR2 YSYEKL. V gave up 0 bases and J gave up 2 bases, with 8 bases separating them. The CDR3 spells CASSQESGPYNEQFF. The CDR3 DNA follows: TGCGCCAGCAGCCAAGAGTCAGGCCCCTACAATGAGCAGTTCTTC.

The chain couples TRBV4-3 to TRBJ2-7; D gene ambiguous. This CDR3 contains 14 residues. Trimming stripped 1 base from V and 6 bases from J, with 13 bases between. Germline values: CDR1 LGHNA, CDR2 YSLEER. As DNA, the CDR3 is TGCGCCAGCAGCCAAGGATACGACCAGCGCGAGCAGTACTTC. Encoded protein: CASSQGYDQREQYF.

The V gene is TRBV7-2, the J gene TRBJ2-1; 11 nucleotides align to TRBD2. This CDR3 is built from 15 residues. J gave up 6 bases and V 3 bases, and 4 bases lay outside the gene matches. Germline-derived CDR1 and CDR2 are SGHTA and FQGNSA. Written as DNA, the CDR3 is TGTGCCAGCAGCTTGGGACTAGCGGAGGTCAATGAGCAGTTCTTC. This codes for CASSLGLAEVNEQFF.

This rearrangement joins TRBV28 to TRBJ2-1; tentative D call: TRBD2 (6 bases). There are 14 residues in the CDR3. Germline CDR1 and CDR2: MDHEN and SYDVKM. With 3 bases removed from V and 10 bases from J, the gap between germline ends came to 16 bases. CDR3 coding DNA: TGTGCCAGCAGTTTGGTGGCGGGACCGAAGGAGCAGTTCTTC. Amino acid sequence: CASSLVAGPKEQFF.

The rearrangement links TRBV27 to TRBJ2-2; the D gene is possibly TRBD2 (6 bases). This CDR3 spans 16 amino acids. V was shortened by 5 bases and J by 5 bases, with 18 bases between the two germline ends. From germline, CDR1 is MNHEY and CDR2 SMNVEV (reference sequence). Here the CDR3 DNA reads TGTGCCAGCAGTCACAAGCTAGCGTTTGTGACCGGGGAGCTGTTTTTT. It translates to CASSHKLAFVTGELFF.

The V and J genes are TRBV6-1 and TRBJ1-1; D perhaps matches TRBD1 (5 bases). Germline values: CDR1 MNHNS, CDR2 SASEGT. The CDR3 has 12 amino acids. Between the trimmed V and J ends, which lost 3 bases and 12 bases, there was a span of 14 bases. The CDR3 DNA sequence: TGTGCCAGCAGTGACGGGAAAGAGGGGACTTTCTTT. Its translation is CASSDGKEGTFF.

This chain uses TRBV9 with TRBJ1-3, with D possibly being TRBD1 (5 bases). Trimming took off 4 bases at V and 1 base at J, with 12 bases between the two ends. CDR1 and CDR2 from the germline V gene are SGDLS and YYNGEE. The CDR3 extends over 15 amino acids. In DNA form, the CDR3 reads TGTGCCAGCAGCCGAGGGGAAGCGTCTGGAAACACCATATATTTT. This encodes CASSRGEASGNTIYF.

This rearrangement joins TRBV6-1 to TRBJ2-2; no firm D call. The CDR3 has 14 amino acids. Germline V gives CDR1 MNHNS, CDR2 SASEGT. V lost 6 bases to trimming and J lost 2 bases, with 10 bases between them. The CDR3 bases are TGTGCCAGCAGAGGAATTATAAACACCGGGGAGCTGTTTTTT. Its protein product is CASRGIINTGELFF.

This clone was seen a single time. V gene TRBV30 combines with J gene TRBJ2-5, with D possibly matching TRBD2 (6 bases). This CDR3 contains 13 residues. Germline CDR1 and CDR2: GTSNPN and SVGIG (reference sequence). V lost 0 bases, J lost 5 bases, and 10 bases lay in between. As DNA, the CDR3 is TGTGCCTGGAGTGTAGCGGGTGGGGAGACCCAGTACTTC. Its translation: CAWSVAGGETQYF.

V gene TRBV10-2 combines with J gene TRBJ2-5; 8 bases are shared with TRBD2. The germline V gene encodes CDR1 WSHSY and CDR2 SAAADI. Trimming cost V 5 bases and J 4 bases; bases outside gene matches: 0. CDR3 size: 12 residues. The CDR3 DNA is TGCGCCAGCAGTCTAGCGGGAGAGACCCAGTACTTC. This encodes CASSLAGETQYF.

This clone was detected only a few times. The rearrangement links TRBV7-2 to TRBJ1-1; 9 bases map to TRBD1. The CDR3 is 14 amino acids. The germline V gene encodes CDR1 SGHTA and CDR2 FQGNSA. Unmatched junction bases numbered 4, after V lost 6 bases and J lost 2 bases. Here the CDR3 reads CASRETGGNTEAFF. The CDR3 DNA sequence: TGTGCCAGCAGGGAGACAGGGGGAAACACTGAAGCTTTCTTT.

The V call is TRBV30, the J call TRBJ2-7; TRBD1 matches 10 bases. Germline-derived CDR1 and CDR2 are GTSNPN and SVGIG (reference sequence). The ends lost 2 bases at V and 4 bases at J; junction bases unmatched: 2. The CDR3 loop spans 13 amino acids. The CDR3 spells CAWSLGQGYEQYF. The CDR3 coding sequence is TGTGCCTGGAGTCTGGGACAGGGGTACGAGCAGTACTTC.

This clone has only one observation. The V and J genes are TRBV6-5 and TRBJ2-3; D ambiguous. The CDR3 totals 15 residues. The germline CDR1 and CDR2 sequences are MNHEY and SVGAGI. V lost 6 bases and J lost 2, with 15 bases in between. This chain's CDR3 is CASRDPGGPTDTQYF. The DNA of the CDR3 is TGTGCCAGCAGGGACCCGGGCGGACCCACAGATACGCAGTATTTT.

J is TRBJ2-2 and V is TRBV4-3, with 8 bases aligning to TRBD1. The CDR3 covers 16 residues. With V trimmed by 1 base and J by 5 bases, 6 bases remained unmatched. Germline values: CDR1 LGHNA, CDR2 YSLEER. CDR3 protein: CASSQVTGGRTGELFF. For the CDR3, the DNA is TGCGCCAGCAGCCAAGTAACAGGGGGTAGGACCGGGGAGCTGTTTTTT.

This sequence joins TRBV7-2 and TRBJ1-3; TRBD1 aligns across 7 bases. This CDR3 region has 14 residues. Germline V gene lookup returns CDR1 SGHTA and CDR2 FQGNSA. V shed 6 bases, J shed 2 bases, and the junction held 4 bases outside the gene matches. The CDR3 reads CASRLTGAGNTIYF. CDR3 bases: TGTGCCAGCAGGCTTACAGGGGCTGGAAACACCATATATTTT.

The J gene is TRBJ1-5, the V gene TRBV6-5, with 9 bases matching TRBD1. CDR3 length equals 14 residues. The trim removed 4 bases at V and 7 bases at J, leaving 5 bases unmatched. CDR1 and CDR2 from the germline V gene are MNHEY and SVGAGI. CDR3 region: CASSSDRGGQPQHF. CDR3 sequence (DNA): TGTGCCAGCAGTTCGGACAGGGGAGGGCAGCCCCAGCATTTT.

The chain carries TRBV6-1 and TRBJ2-6; the D gene is possibly TRBD2 (5 bases). The CDR3 consists of 15 residues. V was shortened by 6 bases and J by 2 bases, with 11 bases between the two germline ends. In germline, CDR1 is MNHNS, CDR2 SASEGT. The CDR3 DNA sequence: TGTGCCAGCAGAGCAGACGGGACTGGGGCCAACGTCCTGACTTTC. It translates to CASRADGTGANVLTF.

This clone was counted a few times. The rearrangement links TRBV6-1 to TRBJ2-7; 8 bases align to TRBD1. V was pared by 8 bases and J by 1 base, with 7 bases of the junction left unmatched. Germline lookup yields CDR1 MNHNS and CDR2 SASEGT. CDR3 length: 14 residues. The CDR3 bases are TGTGCCAGCCAGACGCGACAGGGGTCCTACGAGCAGTACTTC. This encodes CASQTRQGSYEQYF.

The DNA for the CDR3 is TGTGCCAGCAGCTTTAGCGGGAGCAGCTCCTACAATGAGCAGTTCTTC. Its protein is CASSFSGSSSYNEQFF. The V gene is TRBV5-6, the J gene TRBJ2-1; 9 bases align to TRBD2. This CDR3 spans 16 amino acids. The V and J ends lost 2 bases and 0 bases, in that order; junction bases with no gene match: 3. Germline V CDR1 and CDR2: SGHDT, YYEEEE.

The chain couples TRBV4-1 to TRBJ1-2, with D perhaps matching TRBD1 (5 bases). The CDR3 is made up of 15 amino acids. Germline V lookup: CDR1 MGHRA, CDR2 YSYEKL. Trimming took 4 bases from V and 3 from J, leaving 15 bases between them. The CDR3 DNA reads as TGCGCCAGCAGCCCCAGCAGGGAGATCTACTATGGCTACACCTTC. Amino acid sequence: CASSPSREIYYGYTF.